Following are 15 T cell receptor beta chains from one sample sequenced in a study of cytomegalovirus exposure and HLA in healthy donors. PCR amplification relied on 60 Vbeta primers (plus 13 Jbeta primers). Clones were read by immunoSEQ multiplex PCR, and TCRdb kept only the in-frame ones, dropping some. The sample shows about 160,000 clones, about 80% of them seen only once. The sequencing sample was made of PBMCs. The origin of the receptors is a man in his thirties or forties in good health and CMV-seronegative.

In DNA, the CDR3 is TGTGCCTGGAAAGGGGAGGCCGGGGAGCTGTTTTTT. The encoded protein is CAWKGEAGELFF. This chain uses TRBV30 with TRBJ2-2, with D tentatively TRBD2 (6 bases). Germline loops: CDR1 GTSNPN, CDR2 SVGIG (reference sequence). This CDR3 is built from 12 residues. Trimming stripped 4 bases from V and 6 bases from J, with 9 bases between.

This chain uses TRBV27 with TRBJ1-1; TRBD1 matches 10 bases. Germline-derived CDR1 and CDR2 are MNHEY and SMNVEV (reference sequence). This CDR3 has 17 residues. J gave up 3 bases and V 5 bases, and 12 bases lay outside the gene matches. Written as DNA, the CDR3 is TGTGCCAGCAGTCCTTTAGGACAGGGGGTTCTGGACACTGAAGCTTTCTTT. Translated: CASSPLGQGVLDTEAFF.

The J gene is TRBJ1-1, the V gene TRBV7-7; D is unresolved. Germline V gene lookup returns CDR1 SSHAT and CDR2 FNYEAQ (reference sequence). CDR3 length: 13 amino acids. V lost 3 bases, J lost 5 bases, and 10 bases lay in between. CDR3 DNA sequence: TGTGCCAGCAGCTTCGGGTATGGAACTGAAGCTTTCTTT. Translating it yields CASSFGYGTEAFF.

As concerns this clone: Other DNA sequences in the same sample also yield this CDR3. V gene TRBV10-3 combines with J gene TRBJ1-5; 7 bases agree with TRBD1. The CDR3 contains 14 residues. V gave up 0 bases and J gave up 5 bases; unmatched junction bases: 1. Germline V lookup: CDR1 ENHRY, CDR2 SYGVKD. CDR3 protein: CAISESGGYQPQHF. The CDR3 DNA follows: TGTGCCATCAGTGAGTCAGGGGGCTATCAGCCCCAGCATTTT.

The genes are TRBV4-3 and TRBJ1-1, with D perhaps matching TRBD1 (5 bases). The germline V gene has CDR1 LGHNA and CDR2 YSLEER. The CDR3 totals 13 residues. Trimming took 4 bases from V and 5 from J, leaving 11 bases between them. This chain's CDR3 is CASSLQGGTEAFF. The CDR3 DNA reads TGCGCCAGCAGCCTCCAGGGAGGGACTGAAGCTTTCTTT.

A remark on this clone: Its ends do not fully match the called genes, so a read error is possible. CDR3 amino acids: CSSSFGLAGDEQYF. CDR3 in DNA: TGTTCCAGCAGCTTTGGACTAGCGGGAGACGAGCAGTACTTC. The chain joins TRBV7-9 to TRBJ2-7, with 13 bases fitting TRBD2. Germline V lookup: CDR1 SEHNR, CDR2 FQNEAQ (reference sequence). The CDR3 has 14 amino acids.

This clone came up a few times. V gene TRBV28 combines with J gene TRBJ1-2; 7 nucleotides line up with TRBD1. The V gene's germline CDR1 is MDHEN and CDR2 SYDVKM. V shed 6 bases and J 4 bases; nucleotides not matched to a gene: 5. The CDR3 consists of 13 residues. The CDR3 coding sequence is TGTGCCAGCAGCTCGGGACAGCCCTATGGCTACACCTTC. Amino acids: CASSSGQPYGYTF.

The genes are TRBV7-2 and TRBJ1-1; tentative D call: TRBD1 (6 bases). Germline CDR1 reads SGHTA; CDR2 reads FQGNSA. The CDR3 is made up of 13 amino acids. Trimming took off 0 bases at V and 10 bases at J, with 12 bases between the two ends. The CDR3 spells CASSLARGRAAFF. The CDR3 coding sequence is TGTGCCAGCAGCTTAGCGCGGGGGCGCGCAGCTTTCTTT.

This clone occurred a few times. The chain joins TRBV28 to TRBJ1-2; unclear D gene. The germline CDR1 and CDR2 sequences are MDHEN and SYDVKM. The ends were cut back, 6 bases at V and 0 bases at J, with 17 bases in the middle. The CDR3 totals 16 residues. CDR3 DNA: TGTGCCAGCAGCGCGGCCTGGAGGCTAGCTAACTATGGCTACACCTTC. Translation gives CASSAAWRLANYGYTF.

The chain combines TRBV7-9 with TRBJ2-3; 9 nucleotides align to TRBD2. The germline V gene encodes CDR1 SEHNR and CDR2 FQNEAQ (reference sequence). V dropped 5 bases and J dropped 2; count of bases not matched to a gene: 8. The CDR3 is 16 residues long. CDR3 amino acids: CASSGSGRPHTDTQYF. The CDR3, as DNA: TGTGCCAGCAGCGGCAGCGGGAGGCCCCACACAGATACGCAGTATTTT.

The chain uses TRBV6-1 and TRBJ1-4; 8 positions match TRBD1. CDR3 length equals 13 residues. Germline assignment: CDR1 MNHNS and CDR2 SASEGT. J gave up 7 bases and V 3 bases, and 1 base lay outside the gene matches. The CDR3 nucleotides read TGTGCCAGCAGTGACAGGGGGCTTGAAAAACTGTTTTTT. Protein product: CASSDRGLEKLFF.

The V gene is TRBV19, the J gene TRBJ2-1, with 9 bases fitting TRBD2. V lost 5 bases to trimming and J lost 3 bases; unmatched junction nucleotides: 14. Germline V lookup: CDR1 LNHDA, CDR2 SQIVND (reference sequence). The CDR3 sequence is 18 residues long. The CDR3 spells CASSESQGGLAGYNEQFF. In DNA, the CDR3 is TGTGCCAGTAGTGAAAGTCAGGGGGGACTAGCAGGCTACAATGAGCAGTTCTTC.

As concerns this clone: This likely came from a read error, as a far larger clone is one base away. The genes are TRBV5-4 and TRBJ2-7; a possible D gene is TRBD2 (5 bases). CDR1 and CDR2 (germline): SGHNT, YYREEE (reference sequence). The ends were cut back, 3 bases at V and 5 bases at J, with 15 bases in the middle. The CDR3 runs 14 residues. CDR3 in amino acids: CASSSWSGNDEQYF. The CDR3 DNA reads TGTGCCAGCAGCTCATGGTCGGGGAACGACGAGCAGTACTTC.

This chain uses TRBV18 with TRBJ1-4; tentative D call: TRBD1 (6 bases). V lost 2 bases and J 8 bases, leaving 12 bases between the germline ends. Germline assignment: CDR1 KGHSH and CDR2 LQKENI. The CDR3 is made up of 14 amino acids. CDR3 protein: CASSPGGFREKLFF. The CDR3 nucleotides are TGTGCCAGCTCACCAGGGGGCTTCAGAGAAAAACTGTTTTTT.

A single count supports this clone. The chain joins TRBV7-6 to TRBJ2-5; 8 bases line up with TRBD2. Germline loops: CDR1 SGHVS, CDR2 FNYEAQ. Trimming removed 5 bases from V and 4 bases from J; junction bases left unmatched: 6. The CDR3 sequence is 14 residues long. CDR3 loop: CASSGATSGETQYF. In DNA, the CDR3 is TGTGCCAGCAGCGGGGCTACTAGCGGAGAGACCCAGTACTTC.